Detailed here is one T cell receptor beta chain. Its antigen is currently not known. No much larger clonotype is one base removed from it; base qualities were not supplied. TCRdb names Illumina HiSeq 2500 as the instrument used. TCR beta libraries were prepared by quantitative 5'-RACE with molecular barcodes. The authors' analysis ran thus. A new computational method based on a probabilistic model of VDJ rearrangement was used to identify disease-linked TCR variants. TCRdb itself trimmed the public reads at Q25 with fastp, ran MiXCR and retained productive beta chains. Each CDR3 protein gets just one entry, which takes the most common genes and DNA from the rows behind it. Here the V and J calls rest on TCRdb's processing, not on the authors' analysis. Counted in this sample were some 400,000 distinct CDR3 sequences; about 22% of them appeared once. Jointly, the top ten make up approximately 16% of the sample.

This entry comes from a study of CD8 T cells in ankylosing spondylitis (dated by TCRdb to the late 2010s). Regarding the research as a whole: T cell receptor beta repertoires were profiled in healthy donors and ankylosing spondylitis patients so that disease-linked TCR variants could be found. In total, the full study cohort was made up of some 110 healthy donors and approximately 24 ankylosing spondylitis patients. Peripheral blood was sampled, and synovial fluid was also collected from ankylosing spondylitis patients. On the study overall, not on this receptor specifically: The disease-linked clones were reported as significantly enriched in matched synovial fluid samples from ankylosing spondylitis patients. The disease-linked clones had a CD8+ phenotype and were found at relatively low frequencies in peripheral blood. Blood from ankylosing spondylitis patients appeared to be characterized by a TCR beta motif made up of seven or eight highly homologous amino acid variants. Some TCR beta motif variants had previously been reported in synovial fluid and blood of reactive arthritis patients, which suggested common disease-initiation mechanisms.

The CDR3 runs 18 amino acids, cysteine and phenylalanine included. Only CDR3 DNA remains: 54 bases, in frame from the first base. CDR1 and CDR2, per the germline V gene, are MDHEN and SYDVKM. Germline trimming amounts to 2 bases on V and 1 base on J, with 5 as the count of junction bases outside the gene matches. Sequenced material: blood, either unsorted or a sorted T cell fraction (not recorded which). The chain uses TRBV28 and TRBJ2-6, with 10 bases in between that match TRBD1. The sequence was obtained from a male donor with ankylosing spondylitis. The bases read TGTGCCAGCAGTTTACTTGGGACAGGGGCTTCTGGGGCCAACGTCCTGACTTTC. The resulting protein is CASSLLGTGASGANVLTF.